This paragraph covers one TCR beta chain sequence. Its target is not known. In preparing each TCR library, roughly 4,000 ng of total RNA was used. cDNA synthesis was performed in eight separate reactions for each sample. Nested PCRs of approximately 16 and 10 cycles, two in total, were run on TCRalpha and TCRbeta cDNA. TCRdb reprocessed the 5' RACE reads and keeps a single row for each CDR3 protein, giving no DNA. The ten most abundant clones cover 2.4% of a sample with around 450,000 distinct CDR3 sequences. The CDR3 covers 15 residues. Germline assignment: CDR1 SGHRS and CDR2 YFSETQ. This sample stems from a study of monozygotic twins with inflammatory bowel disease. Study outcomes and limitations: Reduced clonotype sharing with other individuals was observed in IBD patients relative to healthy twins, especially with disease activity.

Material for sequencing was blood. This clonotype was obtained from a human donor with ulcerative colitis or Crohn's disease, or a healthy co-twin of an affected twin (not recorded which). This sequence joins TRBV5-1 and TRBJ1-6. The CDR3: CASSLGSSYNSPLHF.